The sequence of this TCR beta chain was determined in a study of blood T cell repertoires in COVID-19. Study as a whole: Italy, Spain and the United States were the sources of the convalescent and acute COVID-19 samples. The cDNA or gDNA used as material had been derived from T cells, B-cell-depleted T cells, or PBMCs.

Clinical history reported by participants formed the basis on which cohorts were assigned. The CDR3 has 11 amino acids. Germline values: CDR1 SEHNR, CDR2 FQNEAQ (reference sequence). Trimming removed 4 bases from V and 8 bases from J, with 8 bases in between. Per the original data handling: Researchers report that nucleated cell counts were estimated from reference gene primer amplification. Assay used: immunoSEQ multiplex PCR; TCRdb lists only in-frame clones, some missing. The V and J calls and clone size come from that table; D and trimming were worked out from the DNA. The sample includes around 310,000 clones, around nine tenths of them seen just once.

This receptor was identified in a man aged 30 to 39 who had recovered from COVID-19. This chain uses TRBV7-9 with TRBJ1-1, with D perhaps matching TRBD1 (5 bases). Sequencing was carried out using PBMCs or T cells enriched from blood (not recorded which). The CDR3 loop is CASSWGREAFF. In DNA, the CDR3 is TGTGCCAGCAGCTGGGGCAGGGAAGCTTTCTTT. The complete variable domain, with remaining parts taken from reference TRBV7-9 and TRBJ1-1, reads DTGVSQNPRHKITKRGQNVTFRCDPISEHNRLYWYRQTLGQGPEFLTYFQNEAQLEKSRLLSDRFSAERPKGSFSTLEIQRTEQGDSAMYLCASSWGREAFFGQGTRLTVV.